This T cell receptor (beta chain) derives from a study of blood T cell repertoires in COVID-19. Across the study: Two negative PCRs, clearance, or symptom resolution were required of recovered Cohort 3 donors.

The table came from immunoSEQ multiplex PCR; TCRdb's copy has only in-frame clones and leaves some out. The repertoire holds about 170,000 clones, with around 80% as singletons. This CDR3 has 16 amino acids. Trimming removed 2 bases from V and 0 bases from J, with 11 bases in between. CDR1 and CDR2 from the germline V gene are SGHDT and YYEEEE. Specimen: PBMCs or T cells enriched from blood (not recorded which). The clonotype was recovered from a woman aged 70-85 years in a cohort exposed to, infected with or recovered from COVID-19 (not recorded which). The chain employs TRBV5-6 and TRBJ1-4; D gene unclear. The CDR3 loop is CASSFSPWATNEKLFF. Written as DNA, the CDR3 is TGTGCCAGCAGCTTTAGCCCCTGGGCAACTAATGAAAAACTGTTTTTT.